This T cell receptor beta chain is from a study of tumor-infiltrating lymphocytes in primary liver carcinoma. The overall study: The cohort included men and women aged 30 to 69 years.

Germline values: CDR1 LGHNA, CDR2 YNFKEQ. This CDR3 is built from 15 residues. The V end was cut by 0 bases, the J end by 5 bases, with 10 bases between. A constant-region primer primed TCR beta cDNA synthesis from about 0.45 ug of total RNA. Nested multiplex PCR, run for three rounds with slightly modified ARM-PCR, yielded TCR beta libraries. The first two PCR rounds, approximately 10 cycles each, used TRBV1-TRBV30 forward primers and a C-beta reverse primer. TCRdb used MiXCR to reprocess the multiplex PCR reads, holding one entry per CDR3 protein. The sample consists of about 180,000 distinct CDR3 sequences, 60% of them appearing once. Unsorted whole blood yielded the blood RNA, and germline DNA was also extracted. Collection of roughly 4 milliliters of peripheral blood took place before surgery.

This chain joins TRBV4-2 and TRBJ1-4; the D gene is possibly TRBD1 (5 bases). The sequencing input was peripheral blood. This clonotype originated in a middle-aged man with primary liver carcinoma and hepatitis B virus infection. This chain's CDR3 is CASSQDQGSNEKLFF. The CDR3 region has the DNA TGTGCCAGCAGCCAAGATCAGGGTTCGAATGAAAAACTGTTTTTT.